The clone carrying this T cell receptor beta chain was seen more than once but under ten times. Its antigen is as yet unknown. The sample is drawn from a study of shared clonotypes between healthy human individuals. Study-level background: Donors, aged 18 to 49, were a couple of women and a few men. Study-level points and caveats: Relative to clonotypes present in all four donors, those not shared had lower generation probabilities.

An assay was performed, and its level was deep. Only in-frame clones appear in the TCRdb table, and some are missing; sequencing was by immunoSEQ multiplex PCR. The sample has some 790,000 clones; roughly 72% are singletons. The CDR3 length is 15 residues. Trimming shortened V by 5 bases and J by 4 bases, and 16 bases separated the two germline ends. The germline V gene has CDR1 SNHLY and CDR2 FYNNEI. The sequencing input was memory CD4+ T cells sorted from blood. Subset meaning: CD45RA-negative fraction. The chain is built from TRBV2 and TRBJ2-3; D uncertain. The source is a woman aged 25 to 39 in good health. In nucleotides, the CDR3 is TGTGCCAGCAGTCGGTTAGCTGCCCGTCCAGATACGCAGTATTTT. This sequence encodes CASSRLAARPDTQYF.